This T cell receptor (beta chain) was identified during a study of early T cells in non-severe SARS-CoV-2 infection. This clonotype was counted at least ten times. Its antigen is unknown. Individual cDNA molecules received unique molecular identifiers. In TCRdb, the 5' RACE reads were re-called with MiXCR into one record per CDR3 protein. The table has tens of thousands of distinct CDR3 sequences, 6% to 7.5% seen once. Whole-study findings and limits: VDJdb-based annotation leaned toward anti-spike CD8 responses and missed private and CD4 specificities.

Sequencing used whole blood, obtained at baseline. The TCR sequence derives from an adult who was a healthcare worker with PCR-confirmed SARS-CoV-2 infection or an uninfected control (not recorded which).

CDR3 bases: TGCAGCGCCCTCAGAGAGAACACTGAAGCTTTCTTT. Translation gives CSALRENTEAFF. J is TRBJ1-1 and V is TRBV29-1, with D hard to call. Trimming shortened V by 7 bases and J by 1 base, and 10 bases separated the two germline ends. The CDR3 is 12 residues long. Per germline, CDR1 SQVTM and CDR2 ANQGSEA.